The clone carrying this T cell receptor (beta chain) has only a few counts. Its antigen is as yet unknown. The data derive from a study of vaccination and CD4 T cells after COVID-19. An Oncomine TCR Beta short-read assay was used to sequence the DNA from cultured CD4+ T cells. TCRdb analysed the PCR reads with MiXCR anew, one entry per CDR3 protein. The sample has about 18,000 distinct CDR3 sequences, around two thirds seen once. With 10 bases removed from V and 7 bases from J, the gap between germline ends came to 26 bases. The CDR3 consists of 16 residues. Germline CDR1 is ENHRY and CDR2 is SYGVKD. Regarding treatment: approximately 9-day PBMC culture with coronavirus spike peptide pools or control peptides (ViraFEST assay). Antigen-specific T cell expansion with peptide pools preceded TCR sequencing in the ViraFEST approach.

Sequencing was performed on CD4+ T cells from blood, cultured in vitro. The chain couples TRBV10-3 to TRBJ2-1; perhaps TRBD2 as D (5 bases). The sequence was collected from a human donor who had recovered from COVID-19. CDR3 residues: CASSVSSTTWGNEQFF. CDR3 DNA: TGTGCCAGCAGCGTGTCTAGCACCACCTGGGGAAATGAGCAGTTCTTC.